This T cell receptor (beta chain) was recovered during a study of T cells in localized non-small cell lung cancer. Study observations and caveats: The tumor had only one region sequenced, so heterogeneity remains possible. Highest T cell clonality was seen in uninvolved adjacent lung, surpassing that measured in tumor. The study detected a median 57 of the top 100 tumor clones in adjacent lung.

Points on this clone: Its specificity is unknown.

The data were produced by immunoSEQ multiplex PCR, yet TCRdb's version contains in-frame clones alone and is incomplete. This sample yields around 90,000 clones, of which around 81% are seen a single time; 15% to 20% belongs to the top ten. Germline CDR1 and CDR2: MNHEY and SVGAGI. CDR3 length: 15 residues. The V and J ends lost 6 bases and 4 bases respectively, with 18 bases between them. The sequence derives from a man aged 40 to 75 with stage II squamous cell lung carcinoma. Specimen: PBMCs, collected before any cancer treatment. J is TRBJ1-1 and V is TRBV6-5; TRBD1 might be the D (6 bases). CDR3 coding DNA: TGTGCCAGCAGCCCCACGCCAGGGGCGGGCACTGAAGCTTTCTTT. It is translated as CASSPTPGAGTEAFF.